The 21 T cell receptor beta chains below all came from one sample that was sequenced in a study of metastatic and nonmetastatic thyroid tumors. Every patient was untreated before thyroid surgery. MiXCR re-clonotyped the PCR reads for TCRdb. Among around 10,000 clones listed, more than 10% were seen once. The specimen was blood. The receptors originated from a female donor with papillary thyroid cancer or a benign thyroid nodule (not recorded which). Some clones in this sample may be carry-over from other donors' samples.

The chain employs TRBV10-3 and TRBJ2-3; 10 bases align to TRBD2. The V segment lost 3 bases and the J segment 3 bases; nucleotides outside the gene matches: 9. The CDR3 has 17 amino acids. In germline, CDR1 is ENHRY, CDR2 SYGVKD. The CDR3 sequence: CAISEPVLAGKTDTQYF. The CDR3 DNA sequence: TGTGCCATCAGTGAACCGGTACTAGCGGGAAAGACAGATACGCAGTATTTT.

Sample share makes this clone medium-sized. This rearrangement joins TRBV9 to TRBJ1-3; 7 bases match TRBD1. J was trimmed by 0 bases and V by 0 bases; bases with no gene match: 3. CDR1 is SGDLS and CDR2 is YYNGEE in the germline V gene. The CDR3 has 16 residues. The CDR3 DNA follows: TGTGCCAGCAGCGTAGCGGGACAGCCCTCTGGAAACACCATATATTTT. This gives the protein CASSVAGQPSGNTIYF.

This clone is termed medium-sized. This chain uses TRBV3-1 with TRBJ1-4; D uncertain. There are 12 residues in the CDR3. Looked up from germline, CDR1 is LGHDT and CDR2 is YNNKEL (reference sequence). Trimming took off 4 bases at V and 8 bases at J, with 8 bases between the two ends. Here the CDR3 DNA reads TGTGCCAGCAGCCGAACACTCGAAAAACTGTTTTTT. Its translation: CASSRTLEKLFF.

This clone was found once. This chain's CDR3 is CASSHPRASGANVLTF. CDR3 DNA sequence: TGCGCCAGCAGCCATCCCCGGGCCTCTGGGGCCAACGTCCTGACTTTC. This chain joins TRBV5-1 and TRBJ2-6; no clear D. The length of the CDR3 is 16 residues. V lost 4 bases and J lost 0, with 11 bases in between. CDR1 is SGHRS and CDR2 is YFSETQ in the germline V gene.

This clone showed up many times. The genes are TRBV15 and TRBJ1-1; TRBD1 agrees at 10 bases. Germline CDR1 reads LNHNV; CDR2 reads YYDKDF (reference sequence). The CDR3 length is 14 residues. Trimming took 9 bases from V and 1 from J; bases not matched to a gene: 5. CDR3 nucleotides: TGTGCCACAAGGACAGGGGGGAGGAACACTGAAGCTTTCTTT. Its translation: CATRTGGRNTEAFF. The entire variable domain, with the rest obtained from reference TRBV15 and TRBJ1-1, is as follows: DAMVIQNPRYQVTQFGKPVTLSCSQTLNHNVMYWYQQKSSQAPKLLFHYYDKDFNNEADTPDNFQSRRPNTSFCFLDIRSPGLGDTAMYLCATRTGGRNTEAFFGQGTRLTVV.

The CDR3: CAISDSMRVGLNTEAFF. The CDR3 DNA reads TGTGCCATCAGTGATTCTATGAGGGTAGGGTTAAACACTGAAGCTTTCTTT. This chain connects TRBV10-3 to TRBJ1-1; D gene unclear. The germline CDR1 and CDR2 sequences are ENHRY and SYGVKD. The V and J ends lost 3 bases and 2 bases respectively, with 19 bases between them. The CDR3 is made up of 17 amino acids.

The table lists this clone with many counts. The gene calls are TRBV7-8 and TRBJ2-7; 7 nucleotides match TRBD2. CDR1 SGHVS and CDR2 FQNEAQ come from the germline V gene. The CDR3 consists of 17 residues. V shed 3 bases and J 1 base; nucleotides not matched to a gene: 12. In DNA, the CDR3 is TGTGCCAGCAGCTTGGGGGATGGGAGGGGTTGGTCCTACGAGCAGTACTTC. It encodes CASSLGDGRGWSYEQYF. Based on the CDR3 plus reference TRBV7-8 and TRBJ2-7, the full variable domain is GAGVSQSPRYKVAKRGQDVALRCDPISGHVSLFWYQQALGQGPEFLTYFQNEAQLDKSGLPSDRFFAERPEGSVSTLKIQRTQQEDSAVYLCASSLGDGRGWSYEQYFGPGTRLTVT.

The table lists this clone with a few counts. The chain is built from TRBV12-3 or TRBV12-4 and TRBJ2-7; tentatively, D is TRBD1 (8 bases). Trimming removed 2 bases from V and 4 bases from J, with 15 bases in between. The CDR3 has 15 amino acids. The CDR3 sequence: CASSLNRGGEYEQYF. In DNA form, the CDR3 reads TGTGCCAGCAGTTTAAACAGGGGGGGGGAGTACGAGCAGTACTTC.

This clone was seen ten or more times. The gene calls are TRBV3-1 and TRBJ2-1; D remains ambiguous. The germline V gene has CDR1 LGHDT and CDR2 YNNKEL (reference sequence). The length of the CDR3 is 14 residues. Deletions cut 4 bases from V and 0 bases from J, with 7 bases between. The CDR3: CASSPESSYNEQFF. CDR3 in DNA: TGTGCCAGCAGCCCCGAGAGCTCCTACAATGAGCAGTTCTTC.

This clone was counted at least ten times. A much larger clone is a single base away; this may be a read error. Other DNA sequences in the same sample also yield this CDR3. This chain connects TRBV5-4 to TRBJ2-1, with TRBD1 identical over 8 bases. Germline V gives CDR1 SGHNT, CDR2 YYREEE (reference sequence). The CDR3 extends over 15 amino acids. Trimming removed 2 bases from V and 8 bases from J; junction bases left unmatched: 9. The CDR3 loop is CASSFQGQGAYEQFF. CDR3 DNA: TGTGCCAGCAGCTTTCAGGGGCAGGGGGCTTATGAGCAGTTCTTC.

In its sample, this clone ranks as medium-sized (0.01 to 0.1%). The rearrangement joins TRBV6-1 to TRBJ2-7; 8 nucleotides match TRBD2. The CDR3 spans 13 residues. Germline loops: CDR1 MNHNS, CDR2 SASEGT. With V trimmed by 2 bases and J by 5 bases, 2 bases remained unmatched. CDR3 in amino acids: CASSERGGDEQYF. In DNA form, the CDR3 reads TGTGCCAGCAGTGAACGGGGGGGCGACGAGCAGTACTTC.

The sample holds many counts of this clone. The chain has TRBV7-9 and TRBJ2-1, with TRBD2 as a possible D gene (6 bases). From germline, CDR1 is SEHNR and CDR2 FQNEAQ (reference sequence). Trimming pared 6 bases from V and 4 bases from J, leaving 13 bases between. CDR3 length: 14 amino acids. CDR3 in amino acids: CASSHRDFYNEQFF. DNA of the CDR3: TGTGCCAGCAGTCACCGGGACTTTTACAATGAGCAGTTCTTC.

This clone was counted at least ten times. This chain links TRBV11-2 with TRBJ2-2; the D is unclear. The V end lost 4 bases, the J end lost 2 bases, and 14 bases lay between the germline ends. CDR1 is SGHAT, CDR2 FQNNGV, per germline. The CDR3 length is 16 residues. Here the CDR3 reads CASSWPGQLNTGELFF. The CDR3 DNA is TGTGCCAGCAGCTGGCCCGGGCAGTTAAACACCGGGGAGCTGTTTTTT.

This sequence joins TRBV27 and TRBJ2-1, with TRBD1 matching 12 bases. J was trimmed by 8 bases and V by 2 bases; bases with no gene match: 10. This CDR3 region has 17 residues. Germline V CDR1 and CDR2: MNHEY, SMNVEV (reference sequence). CDR3 sequence reads: CASSLKLTGTGGYEQFF. The CDR3 DNA reads TGTGCCAGCAGTTTAAAACTTACCGGGACAGGGGGCTATGAGCAGTTCTTC.

V usage is TRBV18 and J usage is TRBJ2-3, with TRBD2 identical over 11 bases. The CDR3 covers 18 residues. V was pared by 6 bases and J by 0 bases, with 11 bases of the junction left unmatched. Germline assignment: CDR1 KGHSH and CDR2 LQKENI. DNA of the CDR3: TGTGCCAGCTCGCGACTAGCGGGACCCCCAGGGAGCACAGATACGCAGTATTTT. It specifies CASSRLAGPPGSTDTQYF.

By share, this clone counts as medium-sized. The rearrangement uses TRBV7-3 and TRBJ2-7; tentatively, D is TRBD2 (5 bases). Germline CDR1 is SGHTA and CDR2 is FQGTGA. The CDR3 covers 13 residues. V shed 5 bases and J shed 7 bases, with 15 bases lying between them. CDR3 sequence (DNA): TGTGCCAGCAGCCTTACGTCCGGGGATGAGCAGTACTTC. Amino acids: CASSLTSGDEQYF.

This clone was counted at least ten times. The chain uses TRBV29-1 and TRBJ2-2; D gene ambiguous. From germline, CDR1 is SQVTM and CDR2 ANQGSEA. Trimming took off 4 bases at V and 5 bases at J, with 11 bases between the two ends. The CDR3 contains 13 residues. The CDR3 DNA reads as TGCAGCGTTGGGTCAGCTAGAACCGGGGAGCTGTTTTTT. It encodes CSVGSARTGELFF.

This clone occurred a few times. This chain connects TRBV18 to TRBJ2-4; possibly TRBD1 for D (5 bases). Germline V gives CDR1 KGHSH, CDR2 LQKENI. This CDR3 contains 20 residues. V was pared by 6 bases and J by 0 bases, with 27 bases between. CDR3 in DNA: TGTGCCAGCTCGTACAAACTTTCGGACATGGATACTCCAGCCAAAAACATTCAGTACTTC. Encoded protein: CASSYKLSDMDTPAKNIQYF.

This clone was recorded at least ten times. The rearrangement joins TRBV10-1 to TRBJ1-1; D is possibly TRBD1 (5 bases). Germline V CDR1 and CDR2: WNHNN, SYGVQD (reference sequence). Trimming cost V 2 bases and J 6 bases, with 10 bases left between them. The CDR3 is 13 amino acids. DNA of the CDR3: TGCGCCAGCAGTGAGACTCGGGGCTCTGAAGCTTTCTTT. This codes for CASSETRGSEAFF.

This clone is medium-sized (0.01 to 0.1%) in the sample. The chain has TRBV2 and TRBJ2-7, with 8 bases fitting TRBD1. Germline V gene data show CDR1 as SNHLY and CDR2 as FYNNEI. This CDR3 spans 14 amino acids. V dropped 8 bases and J dropped 4; count of bases not matched to a gene: 10. CDR3 bases: TGTGCCAGCGGGCAGGGGGCCATCTCGTACGAGCAGTACTTC. Its protein is CASGQGAISYEQYF.

The V call is TRBV12-3 or TRBV12-4, the J call TRBJ1-6; no clear D. The ends were cut back, 6 bases at V and 7 bases at J, with 7 bases in the middle. The CDR3 contains 12 residues. DNA of the CDR3: TGTGCCAGCAGCCGGAGCAATTCACCCCTCCACTTT. This translates into CASSRSNSPLHF.